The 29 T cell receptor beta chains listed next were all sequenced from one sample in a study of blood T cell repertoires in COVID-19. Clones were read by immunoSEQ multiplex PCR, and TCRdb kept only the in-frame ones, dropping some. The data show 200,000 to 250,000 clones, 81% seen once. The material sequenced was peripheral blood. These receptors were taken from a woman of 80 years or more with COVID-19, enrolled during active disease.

The CDR3 region is CASSRTGTANTEAFF. As DNA, the CDR3 is TGTGCCAGCAGTCGGACGGGGACTGCGAACACTGAAGCTTTCTTT. The chain links TRBV6-5 to TRBJ1-1; perhaps TRBD1 as D (5 bases). The CDR3 is made up of 15 amino acids. V lost 5 bases to trimming and J lost 1 base, with 14 bases between them. Germline V gene lookup returns CDR1 MNHEY and CDR2 SVGAGI.

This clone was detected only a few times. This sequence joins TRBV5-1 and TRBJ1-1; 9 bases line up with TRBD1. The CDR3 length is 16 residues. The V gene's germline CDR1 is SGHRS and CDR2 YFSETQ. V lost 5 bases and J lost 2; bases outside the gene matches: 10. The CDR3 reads CASRDWDREVNTEAFF. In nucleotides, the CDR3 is TGCGCCAGCAGGGATTGGGACAGGGAGGTCAACACTGAAGCTTTCTTT.

Here the CDR3 reads CASSFRQGGNTIYF. CDR3 in DNA: TGTGCCAGCAGCTTCCGACAGGGAGGCAACACCATATATTTT. This chain uses TRBV7-9 with TRBJ1-3, with 7 bases fitting TRBD1. Germline V lookup: CDR1 SEHNR, CDR2 FQNEAQ (reference sequence). This CDR3 has 14 amino acids. The junction had 6 bases not matched to a gene; V was cut back by 3 bases and J by 7 bases.

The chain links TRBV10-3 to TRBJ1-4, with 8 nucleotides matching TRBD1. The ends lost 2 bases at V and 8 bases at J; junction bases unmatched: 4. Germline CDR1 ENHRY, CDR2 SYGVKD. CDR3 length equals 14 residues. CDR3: CAISEGQGGEKLFF. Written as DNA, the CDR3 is TGTGCCATCAGTGAGGGACAGGGAGGGGAAAAACTGTTTTTT.

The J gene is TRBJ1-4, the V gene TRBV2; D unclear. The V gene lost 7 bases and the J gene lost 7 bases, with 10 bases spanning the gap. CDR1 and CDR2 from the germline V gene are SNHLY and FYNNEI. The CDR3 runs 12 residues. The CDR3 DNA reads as TGTGCCAGCATCTTGAAGAGTGAAAAACTGTTTTTT. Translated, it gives CASILKSEKLFF. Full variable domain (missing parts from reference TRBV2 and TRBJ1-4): EPEVTQTPSHQVTQMGQEVILRCVPISNHLYFYWYRQILGQKVEFLVSFYNNEISEKSEIFDDQFSVERPDGSNFTLKIRSTKLEDSAMYFCASILKSEKLFFGSGTQLSVL.

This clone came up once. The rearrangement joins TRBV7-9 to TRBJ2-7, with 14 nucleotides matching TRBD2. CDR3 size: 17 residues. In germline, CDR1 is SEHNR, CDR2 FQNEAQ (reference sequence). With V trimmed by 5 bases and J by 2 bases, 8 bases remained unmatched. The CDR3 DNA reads TGTGCCAGCAGCCGGACTAGCGGGGGGATTTCCACCTACGAGCAGTACTTC. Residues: CASSRTSGGISTYEQYF. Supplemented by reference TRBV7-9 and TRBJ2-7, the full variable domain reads DTGVSQNPRHKITKRGQNVTFRCDPISEHNRLYWYRQTLGQGPEFLTYFQNEAQLEKSRLLSDRFSAERPKGSFSTLEIQRTEQGDSAMYLCASSRTSGGISTYEQYFGPGTRLTVT.

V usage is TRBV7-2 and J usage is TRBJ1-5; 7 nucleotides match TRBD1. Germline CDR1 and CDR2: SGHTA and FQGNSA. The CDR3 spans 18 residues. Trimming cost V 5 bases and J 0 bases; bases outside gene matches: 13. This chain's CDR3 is CASSPVATGEFSNQPQHF. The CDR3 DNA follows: TGTGCCAGCAGCCCAGTCGCAACAGGGGAGTTTAGCAATCAGCCCCAGCATTTT.

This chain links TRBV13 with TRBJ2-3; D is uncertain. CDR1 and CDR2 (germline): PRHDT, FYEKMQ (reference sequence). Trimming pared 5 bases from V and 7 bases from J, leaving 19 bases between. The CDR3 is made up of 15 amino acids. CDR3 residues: CASSPATGASNTQYF. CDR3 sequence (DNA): TGTGCCAGCAGCCCAGCGACCGGTGCGAGTAATACGCAGTATTTT. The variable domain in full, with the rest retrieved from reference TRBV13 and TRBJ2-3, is AAGVIQSPRHLIKEKRETATLKCYPIPRHDTVYWYQQGPGQDPQFLISFYEKMQSDKGSIPDRFSAQQFSDYHSELNMSSLELGDSALYFCASSPATGASNTQYFGPGTRLTVL.

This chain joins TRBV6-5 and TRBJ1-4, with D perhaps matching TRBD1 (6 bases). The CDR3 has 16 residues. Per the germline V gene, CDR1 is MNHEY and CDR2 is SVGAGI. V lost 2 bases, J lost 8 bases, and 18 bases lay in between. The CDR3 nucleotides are TGTGCCAGCAGTTACGGGGCGTACAGGGTAGAAGAAAAACTGTTTTTT. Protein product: CASSYGAYRVEEKLFF.

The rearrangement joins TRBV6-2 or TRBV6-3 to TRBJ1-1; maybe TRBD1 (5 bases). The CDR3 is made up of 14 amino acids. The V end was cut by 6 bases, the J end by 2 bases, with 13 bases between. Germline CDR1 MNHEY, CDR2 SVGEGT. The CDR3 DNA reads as TGTGCCAGCAGCCGCGACAGTACCAACACTGAAGCTTTCTTT. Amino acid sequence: CASSRDSTNTEAFF.

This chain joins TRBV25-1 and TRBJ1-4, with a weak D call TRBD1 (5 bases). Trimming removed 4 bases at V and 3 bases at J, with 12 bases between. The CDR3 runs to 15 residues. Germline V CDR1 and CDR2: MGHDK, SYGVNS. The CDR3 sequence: CASSGQWGSNEKLFF. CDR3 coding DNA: TGTGCCAGCAGTGGTCAGTGGGGCTCTAATGAAAAACTGTTTTTT.

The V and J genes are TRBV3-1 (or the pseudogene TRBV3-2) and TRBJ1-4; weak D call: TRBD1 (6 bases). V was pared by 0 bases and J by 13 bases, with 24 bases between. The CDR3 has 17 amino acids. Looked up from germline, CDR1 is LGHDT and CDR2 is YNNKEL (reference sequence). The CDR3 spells CASSQDRGRGLGTGLFF. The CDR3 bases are TGTGCCAGCAGCCAAGATAGGGGGAGGGGTCTGGGGACTGGACTGTTTTTT.

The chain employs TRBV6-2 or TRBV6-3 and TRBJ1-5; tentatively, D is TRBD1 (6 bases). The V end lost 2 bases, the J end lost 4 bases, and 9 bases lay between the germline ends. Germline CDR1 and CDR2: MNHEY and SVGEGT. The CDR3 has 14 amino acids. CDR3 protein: CASSYIQGNQPQHF. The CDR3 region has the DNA TGTGCCAGCAGTTACATTCAGGGGAATCAGCCCCAGCATTTT.

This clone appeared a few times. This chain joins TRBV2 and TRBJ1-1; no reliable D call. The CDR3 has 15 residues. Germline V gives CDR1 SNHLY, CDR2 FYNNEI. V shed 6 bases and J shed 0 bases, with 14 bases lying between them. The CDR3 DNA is TGTGCCAGCAGATCAGGACTCTCGATGAACACTGAAGCTTTCTTT. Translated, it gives CASRSGLSMNTEAFF.

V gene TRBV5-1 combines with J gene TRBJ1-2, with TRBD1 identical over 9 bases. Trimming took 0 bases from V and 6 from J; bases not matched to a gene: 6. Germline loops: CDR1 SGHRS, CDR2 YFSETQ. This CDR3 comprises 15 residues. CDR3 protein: CASSLEGTGFDGYTF. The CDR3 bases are TGCGCCAGCAGCTTGGAGGGGACAGGGTTCGATGGCTACACCTTC. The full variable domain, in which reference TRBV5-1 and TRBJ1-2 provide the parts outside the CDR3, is KAGVTQTPRYLIKTRGQQVTLSCSPISGHRSVSWYQQTPGQGLQFLFEYFSETQRNKGNFPGRFSGRQFSNSRSEMNVSTLELGDSALYLCASSLEGTGFDGYTFGSGTRLTVV.

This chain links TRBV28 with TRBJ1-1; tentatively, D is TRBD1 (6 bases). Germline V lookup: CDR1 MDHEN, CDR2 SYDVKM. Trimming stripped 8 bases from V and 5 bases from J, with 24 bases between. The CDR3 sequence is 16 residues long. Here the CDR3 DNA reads TGTGCCAGCGACACAGGGAGCATATTTCGGGATACTGAAGCTTTCTTT. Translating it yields CASDTGSIFRDTEAFF.

CDR3 nucleotides: TGTGCCAGCTCACCGAGGGACACGGATGGCTACACCTTC. It is translated as CASSPRDTDGYTF. The chain carries TRBV18 and TRBJ1-2; tentatively, D is TRBD1 (6 bases). Germline lookup yields CDR1 KGHSH and CDR2 LQKENI. The CDR3 covers 13 residues. The V end was cut by 3 bases, the J end by 6 bases, with 11 bases between.

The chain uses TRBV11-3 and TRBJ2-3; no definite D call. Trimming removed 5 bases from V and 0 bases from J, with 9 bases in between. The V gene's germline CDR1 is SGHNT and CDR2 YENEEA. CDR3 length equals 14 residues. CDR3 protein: CASSRGSSTDTQYF. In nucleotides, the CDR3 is TGTGCCAGCAGCCGAGGATCTAGCACAGATACGCAGTATTTT.

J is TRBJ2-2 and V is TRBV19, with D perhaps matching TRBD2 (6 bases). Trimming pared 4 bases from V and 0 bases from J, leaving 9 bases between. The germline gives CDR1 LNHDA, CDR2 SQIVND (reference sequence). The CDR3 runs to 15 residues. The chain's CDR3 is CASSSGTTNTGELFF. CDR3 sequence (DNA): TGTGCCAGTAGTAGCGGGACCACGAACACCGGGGAGCTGTTTTTT.

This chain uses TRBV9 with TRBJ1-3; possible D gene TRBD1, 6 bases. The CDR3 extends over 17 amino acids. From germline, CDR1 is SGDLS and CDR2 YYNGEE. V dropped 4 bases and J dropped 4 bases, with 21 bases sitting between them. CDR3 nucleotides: TGTGCCAGCAGCCGAGAAAACAGGGTTCCCTCCGGAAACACCATATATTTT. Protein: CASSRENRVPSGNTIYF.

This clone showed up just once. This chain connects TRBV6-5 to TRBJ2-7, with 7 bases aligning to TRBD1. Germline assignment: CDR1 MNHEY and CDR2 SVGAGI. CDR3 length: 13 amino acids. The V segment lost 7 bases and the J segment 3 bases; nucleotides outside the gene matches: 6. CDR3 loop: CASTQGVFYEQYF. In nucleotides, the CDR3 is TGTGCCAGCACCCAGGGGGTCTTCTACGAGCAGTACTTC.

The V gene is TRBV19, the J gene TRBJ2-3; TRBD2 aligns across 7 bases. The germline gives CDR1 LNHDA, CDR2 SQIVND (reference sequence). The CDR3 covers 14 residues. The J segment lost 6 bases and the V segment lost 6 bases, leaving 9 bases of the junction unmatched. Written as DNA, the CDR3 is TGTGCCAGTAGCCGATCAGCGGGATTTGATACGCAGTATTTT. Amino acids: CASSRSAGFDTQYF. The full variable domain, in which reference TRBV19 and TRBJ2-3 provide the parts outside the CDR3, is DGGITQSPKYLFRKEGQNVTLSCEQNLNHDAMYWYRQDPGQGLRLIYYSQIVNDFQKGDIAEGYSVSREKKESFPLTVTSAQKNPTAFYLCASSRSAGFDTQYFGPGTRLTVL.

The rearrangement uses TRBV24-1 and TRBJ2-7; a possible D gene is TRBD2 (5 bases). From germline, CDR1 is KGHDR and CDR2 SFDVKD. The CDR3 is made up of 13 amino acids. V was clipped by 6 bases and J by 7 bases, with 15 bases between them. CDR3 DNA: TGTGCCACCAGTACTAGGGTGGGGAGAGAGCAGTACTTC. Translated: CATSTRVGREQYF.

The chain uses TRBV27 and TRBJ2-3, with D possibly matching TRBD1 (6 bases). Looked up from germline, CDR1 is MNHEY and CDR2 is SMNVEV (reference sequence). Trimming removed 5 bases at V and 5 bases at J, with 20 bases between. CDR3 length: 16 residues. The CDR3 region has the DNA TGTGCCAGCAGTCTCCGAAGGGGGAGTAATGAAGATACGCAGTATTTT. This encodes CASSLRRGSNEDTQYF.

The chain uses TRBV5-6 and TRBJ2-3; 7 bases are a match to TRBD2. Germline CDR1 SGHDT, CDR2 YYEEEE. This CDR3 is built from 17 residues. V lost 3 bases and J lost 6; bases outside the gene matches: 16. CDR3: CASSYSSGHARGDTQYF. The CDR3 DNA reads TGTGCCAGCAGCTATTCTAGCGGCCATGCCCGGGGTGATACGCAGTATTTT.

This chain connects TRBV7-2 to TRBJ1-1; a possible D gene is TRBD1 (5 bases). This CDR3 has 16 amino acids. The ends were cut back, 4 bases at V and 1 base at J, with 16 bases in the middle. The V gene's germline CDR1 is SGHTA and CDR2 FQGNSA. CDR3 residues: CASSSRGGITNTEAFF. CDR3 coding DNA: TGTGCCAGCAGCTCGCGCGGGGGAATCACGAACACTGAAGCTTTCTTT.

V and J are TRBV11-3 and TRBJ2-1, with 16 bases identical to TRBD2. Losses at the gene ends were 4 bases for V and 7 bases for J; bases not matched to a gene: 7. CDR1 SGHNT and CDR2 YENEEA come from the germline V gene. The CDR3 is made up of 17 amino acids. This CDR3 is CASSSGTSGRAGNEQFF. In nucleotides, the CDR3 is TGTGCCAGCAGCTCCGGGACTAGCGGGAGGGCTGGAAATGAGCAGTTCTTC. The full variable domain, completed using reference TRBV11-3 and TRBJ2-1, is EAGVVQSPRYKIIEKKQPVAFWCNPISGHNTLYWYLQNLGQGPELLIRYENEEAVDDSQLPKDRFSAERLKGVDSTLKIQPAELGDSAVYLCASSSGTSGRAGNEQFFGPGTRLTVL.

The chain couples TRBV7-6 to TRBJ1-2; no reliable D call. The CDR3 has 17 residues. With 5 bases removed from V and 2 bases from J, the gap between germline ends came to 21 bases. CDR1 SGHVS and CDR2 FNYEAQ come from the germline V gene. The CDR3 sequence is CASSPGGLVGRNYGYTF. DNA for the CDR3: TGTGCCAGCAGCCCCGGTGGATTGGTGGGCAGGAACTATGGCTACACCTTC. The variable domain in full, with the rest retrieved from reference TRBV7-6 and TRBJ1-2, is GAGVSQSPRYKVTKRGQDVALRCDPISGHVSLYWYRQALGQGPEFLTYFNYEAQQDKSGLPNDRFSAERPEGSISTLTIQRTEQRDSAMYRCASSPGGLVGRNYGYTFGSGTRLTVV.

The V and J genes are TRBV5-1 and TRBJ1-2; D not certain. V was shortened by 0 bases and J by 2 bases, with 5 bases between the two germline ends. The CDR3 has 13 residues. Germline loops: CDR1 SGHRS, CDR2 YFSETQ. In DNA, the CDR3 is TGCGCCAGCAGCTTGGACGGGAACTATGGCTACACCTTC. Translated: CASSLDGNYGYTF.